These T cell receptor beta chains were read from a single sample in a study of blood T cell repertoires in COVID-19. Profiling relied on immunoSEQ multiplex PCR, and the TCRdb table lists in-frame clones only, not all of them. The profile covers approximately 200,000 clones, with 75% to 90% appearing a single time and about 3% taken by the ten largest. Sequencing input: PBMCs or T cells enriched from blood (not recorded which). The origin of the receptors is a young woman in a cohort exposed to, infected with or recovered from COVID-19 (not recorded which). Both conserved end residues are part of each CDR3. Fields, in order: clone size, V gene, CDR3 length, J gene, D gene, CDR3 DNA, CDR3 protein. A D gene is named only where the DNA matches it firmly. Not every row has a clone size; where given, it reads once, few, many or a size class.

-	TRBV28	12	TRBJ1-5	-	TGTGCCAGCAGTTTACGGGTTCAGCCCCAGCATTTT	CASSLRVQPQHF
-	TRBV7-8	16	TRBJ2-1	TRBD2	TGTGCCAGCAGCCCCTGGCGCGGGGGGGCCTACAATGAGCAGTTCTTC	CASSPWRGGAYNEQFF
-	TRBV4-1	16	TRBJ1-3	-	TGCGCCAGCAGCCAATTGTTACCGGTTAGAGGAAACACCATATATTTT	CASSQLLPVRGNTIYF
-	TRBV5-1	15	TRBJ1-3	-	TGCGCCAGCAGAGCTTTACAGGGAGAGGGAAACACCATATATTTT	CASRALQGEGNTIYF
once	TRBV7-9	15	TRBJ1-2	TRBD1	TGTGCCAGCAGCTTCTTCTTGGACAGGGAGGATGGCTACACCTTC	CASSFFLDREDGYTF
-	TRBV20-1	15	TRBJ2-1	TRBD2	TGCAGTGCTAGTGCCTTAGCGGGGGGGAGGGATGAGCAGTTCTTC	CSASALAGGRDEQFF
-	TRBV7-8	15	TRBJ1-1	TRBD1	TGTGCCAGCAGCTTAACAGGGGCAATGAACACTGAAGCTTTCTTT	CASSLTGAMNTEAFF
-	TRBV10-3	14	TRBJ1-2	TRBD1	TGTGCCATCAGTGAGCAGGGGGCAGACTATGGCTACACCTTC	CAISEQGADYGYTF
-	TRBV6-2/TRBV6-3	17	TRBJ2-3	TRBD2	TGTGCCAGCAGTTTGCTAGCGGGGGCCGGAGGCACAGATACGCAGTATTTT	CASSLLAGAGGTDTQYF
-	TRBV7-9	17	TRBJ2-1	-	TGTGCCAGCAGCTTACCTCTCGCAGGAGGCTCCTACAATGAGCAGTTCTTC	CASSLPLAGGSYNEQFF
-	TRBV10-2	15	TRBJ1-6	TRBD1	TGCGCCAGCAGTCCGACAGGGGGCACGAATTCACCCCTCCACTTT	CASSPTGGTNSPLHF
-	TRBV28	12	TRBJ1-1	-	TGTGCCAGCATCCAAAGCAACACTGAAGCTTTCTTT	CASIQSNTEAFF
once	TRBV6-1	15	TRBJ1-5	-	TGTGCCAGCAGTGAGGTACCGGGTATCAATCAGCCCCAGCATTTT	CASSEVPGINQPQHF
-	TRBV6-5	12	TRBJ1-1	TRBD1	TGTGCCAGCAGTAGACAGGGTACTGAAGCTTTCTTT	CASSRQGTEAFF
once	TRBV11-2	15	TRBJ2-2	-	TGTGCCAGCAGCTTGATCCAGGAGAACACCGGGGAGCTGTTTTTT	CASSLIQENTGELFF
once	TRBV5-5	13	TRBJ1-5	-	TGTGCCAGCAGCTTGGACGAAGGAGGGCCCCAGCATTTT	CASSLDEGGPQHF
-	TRBV5-5	12	TRBJ1-3	-	TGTGCCAGCAGCCACCGGGGGGACACCATATATTTT	CASSHRGDTIYF
-	TRBV27	17	TRBJ2-1	-	TGTGCCAGCAGTTTATTTCGCGAGGAGGGCTTTGTGAATGAGCAGTTCTTC	CASSLFREEGFVNEQFF
-	TRBV28	13	TRBJ1-1	-	TGTGCCAGCAGTCCTCCGGAGGTCGGTGGAGCTTTCTTT	CASSPPEVGGAFF
-	TRBV10-2	14	TRBJ1-1	-	TGCGCCAGCAGCGAATCAGATTTGAACACTGAAGCTTTCTTT	CASSESDLNTEAFF
-	TRBV3-1/TRBV3-2	17	TRBJ2-2	-	TGTGCCAGCAGCCAAGTGGTAGCTAGCGAGAACACCGGGGAGCTGTTTTTT	CASSQVVASENTGELFF
-	TRBV28	15	TRBJ1-5	-	TGTGCCAGCAGCCTCCCACAGGGTAACAATCAGCCCCAGCATTTT	CASSLPQGNNQPQHF
-	TRBV24-1	16	TRBJ1-3	-	TGTGCCCCCCAGGCCCTCAAAGATTGCCCTGGAAACACCATATATTTT	CAPQALKDCPGNTIYF
-	TRBV28	21	TRBJ2-1	TRBD2	TGTGCCAGTAAGACCGAAGAAGGGACTAGCGGGGGGTCTTCCATTTACAATGAGCAGTTCTTC	CASKTEEGTSGGSSIYNEQFF
once	TRBV19	13	TRBJ1-4	-	TGTGCCAGTAACCAAGGACAGAATGAAAAACTGTTTTTT	CASNQGQNEKLFF